This T cell receptor (beta chain) was identified during a study of Graves' ophthalmopathy and Graves' hyperthyroidism. Study-level information: Peripheral blood was gathered at the point of initial diagnosis, before any treatment started.

This clonotype occurred many times. The length of the CDR3 is 14 residues. V lost 6 bases, J lost 0 bases, and 9 bases lay in between. CDR1 and CDR2 from the germline V gene are MDHEN and SYDVKM. TCR beta CDR3 regions were amplified from RNA transcripts. Following a first-round RT-PCR that used HTBI primers, a second-round multiplex PCR was carried out. One entry per CDR3 protein, called by TCRdb with MiXCR from the multiplex PCR reads. Counted here are 360,000 or so distinct CDR3 sequences, around 16% occurring once; the ten biggest clones make up about 1.6%. Ineligible for inclusion were patients with other autoimmune diseases, uncontrolled infections, pregnancy or lactation.

The chain couples TRBV28 to TRBJ2-4, with D possibly being TRBD2 (5 bases). The receptor's source is a woman aged 18 to 35 with Graves' ophthalmopathy. The sample consisted of peripheral blood. CDR3 in amino acids: CASSPRGAKNIQYF. The CDR3 nucleotides read TGTGCCAGCAGCCCCCGGGGAGCCAAAAACATTCAGTACTTC.